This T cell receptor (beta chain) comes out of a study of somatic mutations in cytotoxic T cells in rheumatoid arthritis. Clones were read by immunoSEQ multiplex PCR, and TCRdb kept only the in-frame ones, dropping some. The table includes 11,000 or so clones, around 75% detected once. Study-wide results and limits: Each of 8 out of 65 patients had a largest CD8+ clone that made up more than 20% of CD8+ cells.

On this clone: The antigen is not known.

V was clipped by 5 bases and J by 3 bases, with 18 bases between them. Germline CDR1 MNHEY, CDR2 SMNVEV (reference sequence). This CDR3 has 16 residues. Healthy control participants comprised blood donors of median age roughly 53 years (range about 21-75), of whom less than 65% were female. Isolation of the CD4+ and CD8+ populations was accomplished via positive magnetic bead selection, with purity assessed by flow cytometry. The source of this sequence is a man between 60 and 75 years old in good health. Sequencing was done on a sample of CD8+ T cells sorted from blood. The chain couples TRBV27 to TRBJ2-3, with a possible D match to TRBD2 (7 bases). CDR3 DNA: TGTGCCAGCAGTCCCCGATTAGGGGGGGCGACAGATACGCAGTATTTT. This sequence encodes CASSPRLGGATDTQYF.